The 14 T cell receptor beta chains listed next were all sequenced from one sample in a study of blood T cell repertoires in COVID-19. The protocol was immunoSEQ multiplex PCR, while the TCRdb copy is restricted to in-frame clones and leaves out a portion. Of about 150,000 clones in the sample, 85% to 90% were seen once. Sample: peripheral blood. The origin of the receptors is a woman aged 55-69 years with active COVID-19.

The J gene is TRBJ2-5, the V gene TRBV3-1 (or the pseudogene TRBV3-2), with a weak D call TRBD1 (5 bases). Trimming pared 4 bases from V and 4 bases from J, leaving 16 bases between. Germline CDR1 is LGHDT and CDR2 is YNNKEL (reference sequence). The CDR3 contains 15 residues. The chain's CDR3 is CASSRFGLRGETQYF. As DNA, the CDR3 is TGTGCCAGCAGCCGTTTCGGCCTTAGGGGAGAGACCCAGTACTTC.

In DNA form, the CDR3 reads TGTGCCAGCAGTAGAGGTTTGGCAGATACGCAGTATTTT. As protein: CASSRGLADTQYF. The chain links TRBV6-5 to TRBJ2-3; D unresolved. From germline, CDR1 is MNHEY and CDR2 SVGAGI. The CDR3 spans 13 residues. V was clipped by 5 bases and J by 4 bases, with 10 bases between them.

V is TRBV9 and J is TRBJ2-7, with 9 bases identical to TRBD1. The CDR3 runs 16 residues. Trimming at V came to 0 bases and at J to 2 bases, leaving 6 bases not matched to a gene. In germline, CDR1 is SGDLS, CDR2 YYNGEE. The DNA of the CDR3 is TGTGCCAGCAGCGTAGCTACACAGGGGGCACCCTACGAGCAGTACTTC. It yields the protein CASSVATQGAPYEQYF.

As concerns this clone: The same CDR3 also results from other DNA sequences found in this sample. The chain uses TRBV6-5 and TRBJ1-1; 10 nucleotides align to TRBD1. The CDR3 loop spans 14 amino acids. V dropped 2 bases and J dropped 6; count of bases not matched to a gene: 3. Germline-derived CDR1 and CDR2 are MNHEY and SVGAGI. This CDR3 is CASSYTGQGAEAFF. The CDR3 DNA reads as TGTGCCAGCAGTTACACAGGACAGGGGGCTGAAGCTTTCTTT.

This rearrangement joins TRBV4-1 to TRBJ2-3; 10 bases are a match to TRBD2. This CDR3 comprises 17 residues. Germline V lookup: CDR1 MGHRA, CDR2 YSYEKL. The junction had 12 bases not matched to a gene; V was cut back by 2 bases and J by 7 bases. Here the CDR3 DNA reads TGCGCCAGCAGCCAACCTACTAGCGGGGTTAGTAGGAATACGCAGTATTTT. It codes for CASSQPTSGVSRNTQYF.

This clone was seen only a few times. V gene TRBV5-4 combines with J gene TRBJ1-6; TRBD1 is a possible D gene (5 bases). Per germline, CDR1 SGHNT and CDR2 YYREEE (reference sequence). The V and J ends lost 4 bases and 10 bases respectively, with 15 bases between them. The length of the CDR3 is 14 residues. CDR3 in amino acids: CASSDTGAGSPLHF. The CDR3 region has the DNA TGTGCCAGCAGCGATACAGGAGCGGGGTCACCCCTCCACTTT.

The chain uses TRBV24-1 and TRBJ2-1; D perhaps matches TRBD2 (6 bases). Germline V lookup: CDR1 KGHDR, CDR2 SFDVKD. V lost 0 bases, J lost 8 bases, and 22 bases lay in between. CDR3 length equals 18 residues. CDR3 protein: CATSDLQGEAGRPHEQFF. The CDR3 DNA reads as TGTGCCACCAGTGATTTGCAGGGAGAGGCAGGGAGGCCCCATGAGCAGTTCTTC.

The genes are TRBV7-9 and TRBJ2-5; D may be TRBD1 (5 bases). The CDR3 is 14 residues long. The V end was cut by 1 base, the J end by 3 bases, with 9 bases between. Germline V gene lookup returns CDR1 SEHNR and CDR2 FQNEAQ (reference sequence). DNA of the CDR3: TGTGCCAGCAGCTTAGTTGGGGCAGAAGAGACCCAGTACTTC. Translating gives CASSLVGAEETQYF. Full variable domain (remainder filled in from reference TRBV7-9 and TRBJ2-5): DTGVSQNPRHKITKRGQNVTFRCDPISEHNRLYWYRQTLGQGPEFLTYFQNEAQLEKSRLLSDRFSAERPKGSFSTLEIQRTEQGDSAMYLCASSLVGAEETQYFGPGTRLLVL.

The J gene is TRBJ1-4, the V gene TRBV7-2; tentatively, D is TRBD1 (6 bases). Germline V gives CDR1 SGHTA, CDR2 FQGNSA. V was clipped by 6 bases and J by 6 bases, with 17 bases between them. CDR3 length: 15 amino acids. Here the CDR3 DNA reads TGTGCCAGCAGAGGTTGGGGCCAGGGGCATGAAAAACTGTTTTTT. This encodes CASRGWGQGHEKLFF.

The J gene is TRBJ2-3, the V gene TRBV5-6; 9 nucleotides agree with TRBD2. With 1 base clipped from V and 5 bases from J, the junction kept 5 bases outside the gene matches. Germline lookup yields CDR1 SGHDT and CDR2 YYEEEE. This CDR3 has 15 residues. Written as DNA, the CDR3 is TGTGCCAGCAGCTTGAGCGGGAGGTGGGGAGATACGCAGTATTTT. Its translation: CASSLSGRWGDTQYF.

The CDR3 loop reads CASSQEGGMNTEAFF. CDR3 nucleotide sequence: TGCGCCAGCAGCCAAGAAGGAGGGATGAACACTGAAGCTTTCTTT. The chain employs TRBV4-3 and TRBJ1-1; D ambiguous. The CDR3 is 15 amino acids. Germline lookup yields CDR1 LGHNA and CDR2 YSLEER. The germline V and J ends were trimmed by 0 bases and 0 bases, with 8 bases remaining between them.

The rearrangement links TRBV2 to TRBJ2-4; maybe TRBD1 (5 bases). Germline V CDR1 and CDR2: SNHLY, FYNNEI. The CDR3 is 15 residues long. The V end lost 9 bases, the J end lost 8 bases, and 23 bases lay between the germline ends. The CDR3 nucleotides are TGTGCCAGTGAGCCCTATGGATGGGTAGGGGACATTCAGTACTTC. As protein: CASEPYGWVGDIQYF.

The V call is TRBV10-1, the J call TRBJ2-1; 7 bases are shared with TRBD2. CDR1 is WNHNN and CDR2 is SYGVQD in the germline V gene (reference sequence). Trimming at V came to 0 bases and at J to 2 bases, leaving 7 bases not matched to a gene. The CDR3 spans 17 residues. CDR3 sequence reads: CASSESIAGAPYNEQFF. The CDR3 coding sequence is TGCGCCAGCAGTGAGTCTATTGCGGGAGCACCCTACAATGAGCAGTTCTTC.

This clone has just one count. J is TRBJ2-2 and V is TRBV4-3, with D uncertain. Trimming shortened V by 0 bases and J by 6 bases, and 17 bases separated the two germline ends. Germline V gene lookup returns CDR1 LGHNA and CDR2 YSLEER. This CDR3 has 17 amino acids. The CDR3 region has the DNA TGCGCCAGCAGCCAAGATCTTGGAGCCTATGGCGCCGGGGAGCTGTTTTTT. Protein sequence: CASSQDLGAYGAGELFF.